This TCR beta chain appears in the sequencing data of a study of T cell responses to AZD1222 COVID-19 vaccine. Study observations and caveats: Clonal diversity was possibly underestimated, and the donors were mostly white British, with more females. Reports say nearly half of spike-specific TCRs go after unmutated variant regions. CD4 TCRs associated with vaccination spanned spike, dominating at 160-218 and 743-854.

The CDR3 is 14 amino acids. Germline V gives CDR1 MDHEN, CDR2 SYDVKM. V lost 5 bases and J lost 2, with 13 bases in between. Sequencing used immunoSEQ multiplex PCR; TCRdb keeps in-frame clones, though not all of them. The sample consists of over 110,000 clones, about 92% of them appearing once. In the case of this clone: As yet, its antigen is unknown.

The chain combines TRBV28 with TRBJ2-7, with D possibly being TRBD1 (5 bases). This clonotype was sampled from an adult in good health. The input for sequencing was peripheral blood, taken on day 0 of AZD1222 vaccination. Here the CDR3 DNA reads TGTGCCAGCAGTGGCGGAAGGGGCCCCTACGAGCAGTACTTC. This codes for CASSGGRGPYEQYF.